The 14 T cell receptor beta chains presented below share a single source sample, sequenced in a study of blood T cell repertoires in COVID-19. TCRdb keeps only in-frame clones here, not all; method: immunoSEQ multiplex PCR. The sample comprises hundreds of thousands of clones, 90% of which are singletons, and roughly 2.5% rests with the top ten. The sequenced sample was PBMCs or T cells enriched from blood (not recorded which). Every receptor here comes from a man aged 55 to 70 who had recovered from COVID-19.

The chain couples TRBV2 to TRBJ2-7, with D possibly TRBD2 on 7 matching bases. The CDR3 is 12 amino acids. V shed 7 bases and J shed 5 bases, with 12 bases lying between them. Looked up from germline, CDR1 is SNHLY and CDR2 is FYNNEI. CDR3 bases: TGTGCCAGCAAGGGGGGGTGGAACGAGCAGTACTTC. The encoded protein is CASKGGWNEQYF.

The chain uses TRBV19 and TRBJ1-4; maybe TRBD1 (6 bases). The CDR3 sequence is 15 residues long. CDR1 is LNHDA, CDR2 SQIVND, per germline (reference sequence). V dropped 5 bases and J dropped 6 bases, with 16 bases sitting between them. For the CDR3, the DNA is TGTGCCAGTAGTCGCACAGGGTTCCCTCATGAAAAACTGTTTTTT. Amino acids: CASSRTGFPHEKLFF.

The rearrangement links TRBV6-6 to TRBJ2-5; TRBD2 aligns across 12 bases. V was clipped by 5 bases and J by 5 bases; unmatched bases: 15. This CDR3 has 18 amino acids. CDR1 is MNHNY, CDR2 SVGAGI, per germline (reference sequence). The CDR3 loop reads CASSLGLAGLDGMETQYF. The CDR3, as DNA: TGTGCCAGCAGTCTTGGACTAGCGGGACTAGACGGGATGGAGACCCAGTACTTC.

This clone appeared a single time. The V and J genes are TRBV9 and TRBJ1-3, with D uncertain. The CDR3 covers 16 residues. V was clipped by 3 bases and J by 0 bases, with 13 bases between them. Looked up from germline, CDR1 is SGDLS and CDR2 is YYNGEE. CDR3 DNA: TGTGCCAGCAGCGGAATTGGAGGAGACTCTGGAAACACCATATATTTT. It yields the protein CASSGIGGDSGNTIYF.

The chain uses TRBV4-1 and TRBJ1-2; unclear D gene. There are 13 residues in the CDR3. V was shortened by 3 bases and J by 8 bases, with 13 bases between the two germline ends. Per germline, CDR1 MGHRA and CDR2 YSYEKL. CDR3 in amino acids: CASSQVYRGGYTF. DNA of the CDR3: TGCGCCAGCAGCCAGGTATACCGCGGGGGCTACACCTTC.

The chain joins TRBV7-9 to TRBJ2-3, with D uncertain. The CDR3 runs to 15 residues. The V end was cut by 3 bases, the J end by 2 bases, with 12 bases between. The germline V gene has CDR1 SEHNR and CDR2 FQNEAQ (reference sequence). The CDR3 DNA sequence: TGTGCCAGCAGCTTTCGGTTCGACAACACAGATACGCAGTATTTT. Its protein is CASSFRFDNTDTQYF.

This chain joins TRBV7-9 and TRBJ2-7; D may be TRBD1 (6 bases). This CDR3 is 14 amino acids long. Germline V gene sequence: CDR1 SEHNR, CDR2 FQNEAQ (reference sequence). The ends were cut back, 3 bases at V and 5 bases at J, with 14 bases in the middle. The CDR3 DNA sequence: TGTGCCAGCAGCTTTCAGGGGAGAGGGGACGAGCAGTACTTC. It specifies CASSFQGRGDEQYF.

CDR3 amino acids: CASAPRSAGGLYEQFF. DNA of the CDR3: TGTGCCAGCGCCCCGCGATCGGCGGGGGGCCTTTATGAGCAGTTCTTC. This chain uses TRBV7-9 with TRBJ2-1, with 8 bases aligning to TRBD2. The CDR3 runs 16 residues. Germline V gene sequence: CDR1 SEHNR, CDR2 FQNEAQ (reference sequence). V dropped 8 bases and J dropped 8; count of bases not matched to a gene: 17.

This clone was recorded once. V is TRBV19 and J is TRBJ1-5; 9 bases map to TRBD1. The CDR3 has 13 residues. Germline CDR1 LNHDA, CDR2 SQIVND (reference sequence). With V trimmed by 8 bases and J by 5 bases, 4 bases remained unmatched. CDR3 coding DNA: TGTGCCAGTTCCGGGACAGGGTATCAGCCCCAGCATTTT. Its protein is CASSGTGYQPQHF.

The CDR3 loop is CASSVEGTSITDTQYF. Here the CDR3 DNA reads TGTGCCAGCAGCGTAGAGGGGACTAGCATCACAGATACGCAGTATTTT. The V gene is TRBV9, the J gene TRBJ2-3; 9 nucleotides agree with TRBD2. CDR3 size: 16 residues. Trimming removed 0 bases from V and 2 bases from J; junction bases left unmatched: 4. CDR1 is SGDLS, CDR2 YYNGEE, per germline.

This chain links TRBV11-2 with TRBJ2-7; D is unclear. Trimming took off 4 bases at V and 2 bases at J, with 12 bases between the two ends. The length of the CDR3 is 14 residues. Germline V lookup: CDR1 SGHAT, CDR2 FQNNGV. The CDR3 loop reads CASSYEAVAYEQYF. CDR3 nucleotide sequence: TGTGCCAGCAGCTACGAGGCGGTGGCCTACGAGCAGTACTTC.

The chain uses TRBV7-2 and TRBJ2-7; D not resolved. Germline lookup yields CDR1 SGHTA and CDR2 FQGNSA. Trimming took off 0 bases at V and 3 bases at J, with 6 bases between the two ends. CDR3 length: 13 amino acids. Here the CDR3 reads CASSLAHSYEQYF. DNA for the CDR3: TGTGCCAGCAGCTTAGCTCATAGCTACGAGCAGTACTTC.

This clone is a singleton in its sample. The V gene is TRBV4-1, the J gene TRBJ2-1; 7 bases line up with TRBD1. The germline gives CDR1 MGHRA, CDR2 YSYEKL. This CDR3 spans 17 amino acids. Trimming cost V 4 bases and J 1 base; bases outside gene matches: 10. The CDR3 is CASSPRRQGVSYNEQFF. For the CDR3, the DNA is TGCGCCAGCAGCCCCAGACGTCAGGGGGTATCCTACAATGAGCAGTTCTTC.

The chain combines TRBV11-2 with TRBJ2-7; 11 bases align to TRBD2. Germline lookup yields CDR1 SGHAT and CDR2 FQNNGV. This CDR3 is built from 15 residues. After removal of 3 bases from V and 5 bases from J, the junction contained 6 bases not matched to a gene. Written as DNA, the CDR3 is TGTGCCAGCAGCTTGACTAGCGGGACCCCCCACGAGCAGTACTTC. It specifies CASSLTSGTPHEQYF. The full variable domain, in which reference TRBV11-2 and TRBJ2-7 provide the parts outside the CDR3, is EAGVAQSPRYKIIEKRQSVAFWCNPISGHATLYWYQQILGQGPKLLIQFQNNGVVDDSQLPKDRFSAERLKGVDSTLKIQPAKLEDSAVYLCASSLTSGTPHEQYFGPGTRLTVT.